The present entry profiles one T cell receptor beta chain with its context. CDR3 size: 14 residues. V lost 4 bases to trimming and J lost 4 bases, with 12 bases between them. Unique molecular identifiers were incorporated during preparation of the TCRbeta library. TCRdb fed the PCR reads into MiXCR, producing one record per CDR3 protein. The top ten clones hold approximately 2.3% of a sample with 500,000 or so distinct CDR3 sequences, around a third of them seen once. This sample was taken from a study of T-cell reconstitution after alpha-beta-depleted transplantation in children. The gene calls are TRBV12-3 or TRBV12-4 and TRBJ2-3, with D unresolved. The source is a human donor who donated a stem cell graft to a child with aplastic anemia. The sample consisted of PBMCs from the stem cell graft donor, taken from the stem cell graft. In DNA form, the CDR3 reads TGTGCCAGCAGTTCAATCATCCGTTCAGATACGCAGTATTTT. This translates into CASSSIIRSDTQYF.